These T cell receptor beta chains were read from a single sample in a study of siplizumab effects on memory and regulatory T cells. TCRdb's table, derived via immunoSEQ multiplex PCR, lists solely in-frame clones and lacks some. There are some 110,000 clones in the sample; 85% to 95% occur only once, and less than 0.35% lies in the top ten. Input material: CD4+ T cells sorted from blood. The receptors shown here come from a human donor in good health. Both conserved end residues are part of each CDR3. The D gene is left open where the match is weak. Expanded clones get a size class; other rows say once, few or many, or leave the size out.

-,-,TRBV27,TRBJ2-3,CASSPRGLSAGDTQYF,TGTGCCAGCAGTCCGCGGGGACTTAGCGCAGGAGATACGCAGTATTTT
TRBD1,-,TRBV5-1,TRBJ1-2,CASNSDPGQGIYGYTF,TGCGCCAGCAACTCGGATCCGGGACAGGGGATCTATGGCTACACCTTC
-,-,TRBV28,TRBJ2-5,CASSRSPGPQYF,TGTGCCAGCAGCCGCTCCCCCGGACCCCAGTACTTC
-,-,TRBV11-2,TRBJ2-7,CASTKGLTHSYEQYF,TGTGCCAGCACTAAAGGGCTAACCCACTCCTACGAGCAGTACTTC
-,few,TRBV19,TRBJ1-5,CASSIDTGQPQHF,TGTGCCAGTAGTATCGACACTGGCCAGCCCCAGCATTTT
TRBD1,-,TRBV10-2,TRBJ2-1,CASRGTPGQGNFDEQFF,TGCGCCAGCAGGGGAACCCCGGGACAGGGCAACTTCGATGAGCAGTTCTTC
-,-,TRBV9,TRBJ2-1,CASSVRFGDTEQFF,TGTGCCAGCAGCGTACGGTTTGGGGACACTGAGCAGTTCTTC
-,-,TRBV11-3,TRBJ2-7,CASSSTSSYEQYF,TGTGCCAGCAGCTCTACATCCTCCTACGAGCAGTACTTC
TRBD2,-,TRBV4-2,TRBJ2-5,CASSQDIWDYPVYF,TGTGCCAGCAGCCAAGATATCTGGGACTATCCAGTCTACTTC
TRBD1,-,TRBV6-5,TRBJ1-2,CASTSRGYYGYTF,TGTGCCAGCACTAGCAGGGGGTACTATGGCTACACCTTC
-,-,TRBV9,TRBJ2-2,CASSVGPSNTGELFF,TGTGCCAGCAGCGTGGGGCCCTCGAACACCGGGGAGCTGTTTTTT
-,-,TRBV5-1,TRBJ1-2,CASSLGQIYGYTF,TGCGCCAGCAGCTTGGGACAGATCTATGGCTACACCTTC
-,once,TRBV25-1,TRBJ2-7,CASGRVYEQYF,TGTGCCAGCGGACGGGTCTACGAGCAGTACTTC
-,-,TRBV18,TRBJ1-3,CASSPPAVGSGNTIYF,TGTGCCAGCTCACCACCGGCGGTGGGCTCTGGAAACACCATATATTTT
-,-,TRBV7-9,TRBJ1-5,CASSFKFSQPQHF,TGTGCCAGCAGCTTTAAGTTTTCTCAGCCCCAGCATTTT
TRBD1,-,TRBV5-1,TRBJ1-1,CASSRTGTEAFF,TGCGCCAGCAGCCGGACAGGCACTGAAGCTTTCTTT
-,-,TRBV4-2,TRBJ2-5,CASSQAHGLAQETQYF,TGTGCCAGCAGCCAAGCTCACGGGCTAGCCCAAGAGACCCAGTACTTC
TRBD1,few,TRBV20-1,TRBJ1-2,CSATDRGGYTF,TGCAGTGCGACGGACAGGGGTGGCTACACCTTC
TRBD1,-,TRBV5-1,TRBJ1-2,CASSLGQGRFGYTF,TGCGCCAGCAGCTTGGGACAGGGACGATTCGGCTACACCTTC
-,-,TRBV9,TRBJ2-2,CASSVSPNTGELFF,TGTGCCAGCAGCGTCTCCCCGAACACCGGGGAGCTGTTTTTT
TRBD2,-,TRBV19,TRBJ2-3,CASSPGLAGASTDTQYF,TGTGCCAGTAGTCCGGGACTAGCGGGCGCTAGCACAGATACGCAGTATTTT
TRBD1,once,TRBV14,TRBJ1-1,CASSLPGQEPLTKAFF,TGTGCCAGCAGCTTACCGGGACAGGAGCCACTTACTAAAGCTTTCTTT
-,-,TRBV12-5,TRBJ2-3,CASGPSLAQYF,TGTGCTAGTGGCCCTTCCCTTGCGCAGTATTTT
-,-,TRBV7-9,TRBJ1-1,CASSFAVNTEAFF,TGTGCCAGCAGCTTTGCGGTTAACACTGAAGCTTTCTTT
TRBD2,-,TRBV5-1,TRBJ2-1,CASSLAGGHYNEQFF,TGCGCCAGCAGCTTAGCGGGGGGCCACTACAATGAGCAGTTCTTC
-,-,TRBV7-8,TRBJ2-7,CASSLRSEQYF,TGTGCCAGCAGCCTCCGTAGCGAGCAGTACTTC
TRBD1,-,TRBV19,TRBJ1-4,CATADRNEKLFF,TGTGCCACCGCGGACAGGAATGAAAAACTGTTTTTT
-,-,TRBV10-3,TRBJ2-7,CAASRGSEQYF,TGTGCCGCCAGCCGAGGGAGCGAGCAGTACTTC
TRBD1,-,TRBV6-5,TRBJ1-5,CASSRTGGSNQPQHF,TGTGCCAGCAGTAGGACAGGGGGTAGCAATCAGCCCCAGCATTTT
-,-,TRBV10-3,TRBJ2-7,CAIGGTGGYEQYF,TGTGCCATCGGGGGGACTGGGGGCTACGAGCAGTACTTC
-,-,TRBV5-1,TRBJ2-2,CASSPIPGRPAANTGELFF,TGCGCCAGCAGCCCCATTCCCGGTCGTCCCGCCGCGAACACCGGGGAGCTGTTTTTT
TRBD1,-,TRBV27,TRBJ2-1,CASRKGQGGYNEQFF,TGTGCCAGCAGAAAGGGACAGGGGGGTTACAATGAGCAGTTCTTC
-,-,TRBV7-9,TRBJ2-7,CASSLDRPPYEQYF,TGTGCCAGCAGCTTGGACAGACCCCCCTACGAGCAGTACTTC
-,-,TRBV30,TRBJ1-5,CAWSVLGSGNQPQHF,TGTGCCTGGAGTGTACTCGGGAGCGGCAATCAGCCCCAGCATTTT
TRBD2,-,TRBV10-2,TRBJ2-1,CASSGGGGGVSYNEQFF,TGCGCCAGCAGTGGCGGGGGGGGCGGAGTGTCCTACAATGAGCAGTTCTTC
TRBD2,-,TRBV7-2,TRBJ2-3,CASTPYGGADTQYF,TGTGCCAGCACCCCTTACGGGGGGGCAGATACGCAGTATTTT
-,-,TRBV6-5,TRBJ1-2,CASSFSKDYGYTF,TGTGCCAGCAGTTTCTCGAAGGACTATGGCTACACCTTC
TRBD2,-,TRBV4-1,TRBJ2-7,CASSPGPISGLAGGSSYEQYF,TGCGCCAGCAGCCCAGGACCCATATCGGGACTAGCGGGAGGAAGCTCCTACGAGCAGTACTTC
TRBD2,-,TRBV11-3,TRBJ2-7,CASSLLAGVPYEQYF,TGTGCCAGCAGCTTACTAGCGGGGGTCCCCTACGAGCAGTACTTC
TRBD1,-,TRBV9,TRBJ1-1,CASSATGTPNTEAFF,TGTGCCAGCAGCGCGACAGGGACTCCGAACACTGAAGCTTTCTTT
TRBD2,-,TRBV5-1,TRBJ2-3,CASSLGTSGRDTQYF,TGCGCCAGCAGCTTGGGGACTAGCGGGAGAGATACGCAGTATTTT
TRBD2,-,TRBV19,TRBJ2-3,CASGVAGPDTQYF,TGTGCCAGTGGCGTAGCGGGACCGGATACGCAGTATTTT
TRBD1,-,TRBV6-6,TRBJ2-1,CASSSTGVDNEQFF,TGTGCCAGCAGTTCTACAGGGGTGGACAATGAGCAGTTCTTC
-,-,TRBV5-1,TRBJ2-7,CASSLDAVAYEQYF,TGCGCCAGCAGCTTGGACGCCGTAGCCTACGAGCAGTACTTC
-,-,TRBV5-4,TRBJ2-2,CASSRLFQGRTGELFF,TGTGCCAGCAGCCGATTATTCCAGGGTCGCACCGGGGAGCTGTTTTTT
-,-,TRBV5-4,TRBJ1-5,CASSLGGGQGSAQHF,TGTGCCAGCAGCTTGGGGGGAGGGCAAGGTTCGGCCCAGCATTTT
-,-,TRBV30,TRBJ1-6,CAWNGNSPLHF,TGTGCCTGGAATGGTAATTCACCCCTCCACTTT
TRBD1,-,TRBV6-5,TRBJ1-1,CASSRDRVNTEAFF,TGTGCCAGCAGTCGGGACAGGGTGAACACTGAAGCTTTCTTT
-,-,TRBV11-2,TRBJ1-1,CASSLVLTMNTEAFF,TGTGCCAGCAGCTTAGTTCTCACCATGAACACTGAAGCTTTCTTT
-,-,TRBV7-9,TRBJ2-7,CASSLPGIANYEQYF,TGTGCCAGCAGCTTACCTGGGATAGCAAATTACGAGCAGTACTTC
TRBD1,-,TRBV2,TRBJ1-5,CASNLPPGQDGQPQHF,TGTGCCAGCAACCTCCCCCCCGGACAGGACGGTCAGCCCCAGCATTTT
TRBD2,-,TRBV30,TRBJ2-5,CAWSVETSGSRETQYF,TGTGCCTGGAGTGTAGAGACTAGCGGGAGTCGAGAGACCCAGTACTTC
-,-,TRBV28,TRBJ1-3,CASSPPGTGNTIYF,TGTGCCAGCAGCCCCCCAGGGACTGGAAACACCATATATTTT
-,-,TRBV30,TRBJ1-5,CAWSVGSNQPQHF,TGTGCCTGGAGTGTAGGTAGCAATCAGCCCCAGCATTTT